These T cell receptor beta chains were read from a single sample in a study of cytomegalovirus exposure and HLA in healthy donors. Libraries were prepared by immunoSEQ multiplex PCR; TCRdb keeps only in-frame clonotypes and omits some of them. The table includes about 93,000 clones, 77% detected once. The sequenced sample consisted of PBMCs. These receptors were obtained from a boy younger than 18 in good health and CMV-seronegative. Each CDR3 is given with its conserved first and last residue. The D gene is left open where the match is weak. A clone size is listed for some rows: how often the clone was seen (once, few, many), or a class if it is expanded.

cdr3_length	v_call	clone_size	j_call	d_call	cdr3_nt	cdr3_aa
14	TRBV10-3	.	TRBJ2-5	.	TGTGCCATCAGTGAGTCGACAGGGACTGAGACCCAGTACTTC	CAISESTGTETQYF
17	TRBV5-4	.	TRBJ1-1	TRBD1	TGTGCCAGCAGCAGGGGGACAGGGCCCAACGGGGGCACTGAAGCTTTCTTT	CASSRGTGPNGGTEAFF
13	TRBV2	.	TRBJ2-7	TRBD1	TGTGCCAGCAGTGGGACAGGGACCTACGAGCAGTACTTC	CASSGTGTYEQYF
15	TRBV28	.	TRBJ2-1	.	TGTGCCAGCAGTCCGGCGGGGGCGGCCTACAATGAGCAGTTCTTC	CASSPAGAAYNEQFF
13	TRBV4-2	.	TRBJ1-1	.	TGTGCCAGCAGCCAAGAGGCATCCATTCAAGCTTTCTTT	CASSQEASIQAFF
11	TRBV25-1	.	TRBJ1-2	.	TGTGCCAGCAGTAAGGGGCTCGGCTACACCTTC	CASSKGLGYTF
14	TRBV9	.	TRBJ1-1	.	TGTGCCAGCAGCGTAGCTCGGGTTGGCACTGAAGCTTTCTTT	CASSVARVGTEAFF
15	TRBV7-2	.	TRBJ2-7	.	TGTGCCAGCAGCTTACGTCGGTCATACTCCTACGAGCAGTACTTC	CASSLRRSYSYEQYF
14	TRBV27	.	TRBJ2-7	.	TGTGCCAGCAGTTTAATAGGTCAGGCCTACGAGCAGTACTTC	CASSLIGQAYEQYF
16	TRBV7-7	few	TRBJ2-1	.	TGTGCCAGCAGCCCCTCGACTGGATGGCGAACCAATGAGCAGTTCTTC	CASSPSTGWRTNEQFF
16	TRBV6-6	.	TRBJ2-3	TRBD2	TGTGCCAGCAGTTACCAAGCGGGGGGCGCCCTGGATACGCAGTATTTT	CASSYQAGGALDTQYF
14	TRBV7-9	.	TRBJ2-5	.	TGTGCCAGCAGCTTAAATGCAGGGGGGGAGACCCAGTACTTC	CASSLNAGGETQYF
13	TRBV27	.	TRBJ2-1	.	TGTGCCAGCAGTTTATACGGGGATAATGAGCAGTTCTTC	CASSLYGDNEQFF
13	TRBV30	once	TRBJ1-2	.	TGTGCCTGGAGGGGGGACTCACGGAGTGGCTACACCTTC	CAWRGDSRSGYTF
15	TRBV27	.	TRBJ2-7	.	TGTGCCAGCAGTTTTGGACGACAGGAGAGACACGAGCAGTACTTC	CASSFGRQERHEQYF
15	TRBV6-5	few	TRBJ2-6	TRBD1	TGTGCCAGCAGCCCTACAGGGGCTGGGGCCAACGTCCTGACTTTC	CASSPTGAGANVLTF
15	TRBV28	.	TRBJ1-5	.	TGTGCCAGCAGTTTATTCGGGGGAAGAAATCAGCCCCAGCATTTT	CASSLFGGRNQPQHF
15	TRBV7-8	.	TRBJ1-5	TRBD1	TGTGCCAGCAGCTCGACAGGGGGCGAGAATCAGCCCCAGCATTTT	CASSSTGGENQPQHF
12	TRBV11-3	few	TRBJ2-1	.	TGTGCCAGCAGCTCAGGGGTCAATGAGCAGTTCTTC	CASSSGVNEQFF
16	TRBV7-9	.	TRBJ1-1	.	TGTGCCAGCAGCTTAGGACAGCGCGCCGACGGCACTGAAGCTTTCTTT	CASSLGQRADGTEAFF
14	TRBV21-1	few	TRBJ1-5	.	TGTGCCAGCAGCAACCGGACAGGGCCTCAGCCCCAGCATTTT	CASSNRTGPQPQHF
13	TRBV4-2	.	TRBJ2-3	.	TGTGCCAGCAGCCCCTTTATATCAGATACGCAGTATTTT	CASSPFISDTQYF
14	TRBV29-1	.	TRBJ1-1	TRBD1	TGCAGCGTAAGAGCCGGGACAGGGAACACTGAAGCTTTCTTT	CSVRAGTGNTEAFF
12	TRBV27	.	TRBJ2-1	TRBD2	TGTGCCAGCAGTTTACCAGGACTAGCCAAGTTCTTC	CASSLPGLAKFF
17	TRBV28	.	TRBJ1-5	.	TGTGCCAGCAGTTGGGCCCCAGGGGCCGTTCACAATCAGCCCCAGCATTTT	CASSWAPGAVHNQPQHF
14	TRBV28	.	TRBJ2-1	.	TGTGCCAGCAGTGAAAGCGGGCCTTACAATGAGCAGTTCTTC	CASSESGPYNEQFF
13	TRBV29-1	.	TRBJ2-3	TRBD1	TGCAGCGCCAGGGACAGCCGCACAGATACGCAGTATTTT	CSARDSRTDTQYF